These 31 T cell receptor beta chains were all obtained from the same sample, sequenced in a study of tumor and adjacent non-tumor tissue in lung cancer. The library came from three nested PCR rounds adapted from ARM-PCR protocols. TCRdb analysed the multiplex PCR reads with MiXCR anew, one entry per CDR3 protein. This sample yields about 86,000 distinct CDR3 sequences, of which 65% to 80% are seen a single time; 20% to 25% belongs to the top ten. No cell sorting was done before RNA was extracted from the tissue. The normal lung tissue was taken more than 3 cm from the tumor edge. Input material: distant non-tumor lung tissue. The receptors shown here come from a woman aged 45-59 years with non-small cell lung cancer.

The rearrangement links TRBV11-2 to TRBJ2-3; 7 bases are shared with TRBD1. CDR3 length equals 15 residues. In germline, CDR1 is SGHAT, CDR2 FQNNGV. V dropped 6 bases and J dropped 2; count of bases not matched to a gene: 8. CDR3 loop: CASSLDRANTDTQYF. CDR3 in DNA: TGTGCCAGCAGTCTTGACAGGGCTAACACAGATACGCAGTATTTT.

In this sample, this clonotype turned up once. One end of the junction is discordant with germline, which a read error may explain. V usage is TRBV28 and J usage is TRBJ2-1; 8 bases fit TRBD2. The length of the CDR3 is 16 residues. Germline lookup yields CDR1 MDHEN and CDR2 SYDVKM. The CDR3 is CPSNTTGTRVELGQFF. In DNA form, the CDR3 reads TGTCCCAGTAATACCACTGGGACTAGGGTTGAACTTGGGCAGTTCTTC.

Points on this clonotype: This sequence may be a read error, since a much larger clone differs from it by one base. This chain connects TRBV6-4 to TRBJ2-2; D may be TRBD1 (6 bases). This CDR3 region has 14 residues. Germline values: CDR1 MRHNA, CDR2 SNTAGT. Here the CDR3 DNA reads TGTGTCAGCAGTACCGGGACAACCACCGGGGAGCTGTTTTTT. Its translation: CVSSTGTTTGELFF.

Of note for this clonotype: Because it lacks the conserved phenylalanine or tryptophan at the end, this CDR3 is likely a read error. V and J are TRBV29-1 and TRBJ2-4; D might be TRBD1 (6 bases). The CDR3 covers 13 residues. CDR1 SQVTM and CDR2 ANQGSEA come from the germline V gene. The CDR3 loop is CSVFKPGVDIQYS. The CDR3 bases are TGTAGCGTTTTCAAACCAGGGGTAGACATTCAGTACTCC.

Concerning this clonotype: Given the absence of the conserved phenylalanine or tryptophan at the CDR3 end, a read error is likely. The DNA is omitted, as the CDR3 cannot be located on it reliably, and the CDR3 follows TCRdb's listing. This sequence joins TRBV29-1 and TRBJ2-7; the table assigns TRBD2, which was not confirmed against the DNA. Germline values: CDR1 SQVTM, CDR2 ANQGSEA. The CDR3 is made up of 15 amino acids, end residues included. CDR3 loop: CSVEDPSGRGYEQCL.

The chain recombines TRBV5-6 with TRBJ2-1; D is undetermined. The germline CDR1 and CDR2 sequences are SGHDT and YYEEEE. The CDR3 runs to 17 residues. For the CDR3, the DNA is TGTGTCAACAGCCTTTTAATAGTGGCCTTCTCCTACAATGAGCAGTTCTTC. This sequence encodes CVNSLLIVAFSYNEQFF.

Notes on this clonotype: Relative to the germline gene, one junction end is altered; a read error may explain this. V and J are TRBV7-9 and TRBJ2-1; D is perhaps TRBD1 (5 bases). Germline V lookup: CDR1 SEHNR, CDR2 FQNEAQ (reference sequence). CDR3 length: 12 residues. CDR3 nucleotide sequence: TGTGCCAAAGCGACAGAATCGAATGATCAGTTCTTC. This sequence encodes CAKATESNDQFF.

The rearrangement joins TRBV29-1 to TRBJ1-4; D remains ambiguous. The V end was cut by 3 bases, the J end by 7 bases, with 18 bases between. CDR1 and CDR2 (germline): SQVTM, ANQGSEA. This CDR3 is 15 amino acids long. The CDR3 loop is CSVDATGRGREKLFF. For the CDR3, the DNA is TGCAGCGTTGACGCCACTGGGCGAGGCCGTGAAAAACTGTTTTTT.

This clonotype was picked up a small number of times. This may be a read error: a much more frequent sequence differs by one nucleotide. J is TRBJ2-1 and V is TRBV14; D is unclear. The CDR3 has 13 amino acids. Germline CDR1 is SGHDN and CDR2 is FVKESK. The CDR3 sequence is CASSQATYNEQSF. CDR3 coding DNA: TGTGCCAGCAGCCAAGCTACCTACAATGAGCAGTCCTTC.

A remark on this clonotype: At one of its ends the junction is not consistent with the germline gene, which may arise from a read error. The chain has TRBV29-1 and TRBJ2-1, with 7 nucleotides matching TRBD1. The CDR3 sequence is 11 residues long. The germline V gene has CDR1 SQVTM and CDR2 ANQGSEA. The CDR3 protein is CSTQLTGEQFF. The CDR3 DNA reads as TGCAGCACCCAATTAACAGGGGAACAGTTTTTC.

The chain couples TRBV6-5 to TRBJ2-2, with 8 positions matching TRBD1. Germline-derived CDR1 and CDR2 are MNHEY and SVGAGI. The CDR3 has 16 residues. Losses at the gene ends were 8 bases for V and 7 bases for J; bases not matched to a gene: 15. DNA of the CDR3: TGTGCCAGCGGGGACCCCTCAGGGGGCGTTCGCGGGGAGCTGTTTTTT. It is translated as CASGDPSGGVRGELFF.

The genes are TRBV6-1 and TRBJ1-2, with TRBD1 matching over 7 bases. This CDR3 is built from 12 residues. From germline, CDR1 is MNHNS and CDR2 SASEGT. CDR3 bases: TGTATCAGCAGACAGGGAGATGCTGGCTACACCTTC. The encoded protein is CISRQGDAGYTF.

V is TRBV10-3 and J is TRBJ2-2, with 10 bases lining up with TRBD1. The germline V gene encodes CDR1 ENHRY and CDR2 SYGVKD. CDR3 length: 19 amino acids. With V trimmed by 11 bases and J by 3 bases, 21 bases remained unmatched. CDR3 coding DNA: TGTGCCGTCACCTCCCAGGACCGGGACAGGGGATGGGACACCGGGGAGCTGTTTTTT. Amino acids: CAVTSQDRDRGWDTGELFF.

Worth noting for this clonotype: A read error may explain this, as a much larger clone is one base away. The CDR3, as DNA: TGCAGTGCTAGATCCAGCGGGAGCGGGAATACGCAGTATTTT. Protein sequence: CSARSSGSGNTQYF. This chain joins TRBV20-1 and TRBJ2-3; 8 positions agree with TRBD2. CDR1 DFQATT and CDR2 SNEGSKA come from the germline V gene (reference sequence). V trimming: 2 bases; J trimming: 7 bases; junction bases outside the gene matches: 8. The CDR3 spans 14 residues.

This clonotype showed up just once. The junction shows a germline mismatch at one end, possibly a read error. The chain uses TRBV6-6 and TRBJ2-5; tentative D call: TRBD1 (6 bases). The CDR3 totals 15 residues. The germline gives CDR1 MNHNY, CDR2 SVGAGI (reference sequence). The CDR3 DNA follows: TGTGTCAGCAGTCCCCCGGACCCAGCTGGGGACACTCAGTACTTC. Encoded protein: CVSSPPDPAGDTQYF.

As to this clonotype: Lacking the conserved final phenylalanine or tryptophan, this CDR3 likely reflects a read error. The limits of the CDR3 on the DNA are not certain, so only TCRdb's listed CDR3 is given. V is TRBV29-1 and J is TRBJ2-1; TRBD1, the D gene given by the table, was not confirmed from the DNA. The CDR3 spans 13 amino acids, including both terminal residues. Germline values: CDR1 SQVTM, CDR2 ANQGSEA. The CDR3 region is CSVAGRDYNEQFI.

This clonotype was observed a few times. Lacking the conserved final phenylalanine or tryptophan, this CDR3 likely reflects a read error. The limits of the CDR3 on the DNA are not certain, so only TCRdb's listed CDR3 is given. CDR3 residues: CASPLMGPQHI. This chain joins TRBV28 and TRBJ1-5; TRBD1, the table's D call, was not compared with the DNA. The germline V gene has CDR1 MDHEN and CDR2 SYDVKM. The CDR3 is 11 amino acids long, termini counted.

To note about this clonotype: Relative to the germline gene, one junction end is altered; a read error may explain this. This chain joins TRBV4-2 and TRBJ2-3, with 7 bases lining up with TRBD2. Germline V gene data show CDR1 as LGHNA and CDR2 as YNFKEQ. There are 16 residues in the CDR3. Written as DNA, the CDR3 is TGTGCCAACAGCCAAGGGTGCGGGAGCGGGGCAGATATGCAGTATTTT. Protein sequence: CANSQGCGSGADMQYF.

The sample holds one count of this clonotype. A read error may produce the germline difference seen at one junction end. J is TRBJ2-1 and V is TRBV11-2; the match to TRBD2 covers 12 bases. This CDR3 contains 15 residues. Germline V CDR1 and CDR2: SGHAT, FQNNGV. The CDR3 region has the DNA TGTGCCAGCATCTTAGAAGCTAGCGGGAGGGCTGAACAGTTATTC. Protein sequence: CASILEASGRAEQLF. Full variable domain (outside the CDR3, taken from reference TRBV11-2 and TRBJ2-1): EAGVAQSPRYKIIEKRQSVAFWCNPISGHATLYWYQQILGQGPKLLIQFQNNGVVDDSQLPKDRFSAERLKGVDSTLKIQPAKLEDSAVYLCASILEASGRAEQLFGPGTRLTVL.

As concerns this clonotype: The final CDR3 position lacks the conserved phenylalanine or tryptophan, pointing to a likely read error. This chain joins TRBV29-1 and TRBJ2-3; 10 bases fit TRBD2. CDR1 and CDR2 (germline): SQVTM, ANQGSEA. The CDR3 extends over 15 amino acids. The DNA of the CDR3 is TGCAGCGTGGTGCTAGCGGGAGCCCGCACAGATACACAGTATTTA. Its translation is CSVVLAGARTDTQYL.

This clonotype is large in the sample. This chain connects TRBV11-2 to TRBJ2-7; no clear D. Germline V lookup: CDR1 SGHAT, CDR2 FQNNGV. The CDR3 runs to 12 residues. V was trimmed by 1 base and J by 4 bases, leaving 5 bases between them. CDR3 sequence: CASSLGAYEQYF. Written as DNA, the CDR3 is TGTGCCAGCAGCTTAGGGGCTTACGAGCAGTACTTC.

A remark on this clonotype: One end of the junction is discordant with germline, which a read error may explain. The V call is TRBV12-3 or TRBV12-4, the J call TRBJ2-5, with unresolved D. CDR3 length equals 12 residues. The CDR3 DNA is TGTGCCAGCAGCCCCACTCAAGATACCCAGTGCTTC. Amino acid sequence: CASSPTQDTQCF.

A note on this clonotype: The junction departs from germline at one end; a sequencing error may be responsible. This sequence joins TRBV4-1 and TRBJ2-7, with a tentative D call TRBD1 (5 bases). This CDR3 contains 15 residues. The V gene's germline CDR1 is MGHRA and CDR2 YSYEKL. The CDR3 DNA is TGCGCCGGCAGCCAAGCCCTGACAGACTCCTACGAGCAGCACTTC. Protein sequence: CAGSQALTDSYEQHF.

Turning to this clonotype: One junction end disagrees with the germline gene, perhaps due to a read error. The genes are TRBV6-1 and TRBJ2-1, with 8 bases aligning to TRBD2. Germline lookup yields CDR1 MNHNS and CDR2 SASEGT. This CDR3 is 15 amino acids long. CDR3 coding DNA: TGTGCCAGCGGTGACGGGAGGGCCCCCTACAATGAGCAGTTCTTC. It specifies CASGDGRAPYNEQFF.

The DNA for the CDR3 is TGCGCCAACAGTCAACTAGCGGGCCTCACCGGGGAGCTGTTTTTT. Translation: CANSQLAGLTGELFF. The chain has TRBV4-1 and TRBJ2-2; the match to TRBD2 covers 9 bases. Looked up from germline, CDR1 is MGHRA and CDR2 is YSYEKL. Unmatched junction bases numbered 10, after V lost 10 bases and J lost 4 bases. This CDR3 contains 15 residues.

This chain links TRBV6-5 with TRBJ2-2; 9 bases fit TRBD1. Germline-derived CDR1 and CDR2 are MNHEY and SVGAGI. The CDR3 runs to 16 residues. V lost 10 bases to trimming and J lost 5 bases; unmatched junction nucleotides: 14. The CDR3 loop reads CANSRFTGTGTGELFF. DNA of the CDR3: TGTGCCAATAGTCGATTTACCGGGACAGGGACCGGGGAGCTGTTTTTT.

Concerning this clonotype itself: The conserved phenylalanine or tryptophan normally closing the CDR3 is absent here, so this likely arose from a read error. The limits of the CDR3 on the DNA are not certain, so only TCRdb's listed CDR3 is given. This chain links TRBV11-2 with TRBJ2-7; the table's D call of TRBD2 was not tested on the DNA. The CDR3 is 12 amino acids in total, end residues counted. Germline values: CDR1 SGHAT, CDR2 FQNNGV. CDR3 in amino acids: CANSLSSGEQYL.

This clonotype has more than one count but fewer than ten. The chain couples TRBV14 to TRBJ2-7, with 10 bases matching TRBD2. The V gene's germline CDR1 is SGHDN and CDR2 FVKESK. The trim removed 2 bases at V and 3 bases at J, leaving 1 base unmatched. The length of the CDR3 is 14 residues. CDR3 sequence reads: CASSQRTSGYEQYV. DNA for the CDR3: TGTGCCAGCAGCCAAAGGACTAGCGGCTACGAGCAGTACGTC.

In regard to this clonotype: A read error may produce the germline difference seen at one junction end. This chain links TRBV6-5 with TRBJ1-2; no firm D call. CDR1 is MNHEY, CDR2 SVGAGI, per germline. The CDR3 has 11 amino acids. DNA for the CDR3: TGTGCCAGCTGTTCTAACTATGGCTACATCTTC. As protein: CASCSNYGYIF.

A note on this clonotype: A single base separates this from a much larger clone, so it may be a read error. The chain has TRBV20-1 and TRBJ2-7; D is uncertain. This CDR3 is built from 13 residues. The V gene's germline CDR1 is DFQATT and CDR2 SNEGSKA (reference sequence). Trimming pared 2 bases from V and 4 bases from J, leaving 12 bases between. This chain's CDR3 is CSARTLTGYEQYF. CDR3 bases: TGCAGTGCTAGAACGTTGACTGGTTACGAGCAGTACTTC.

At least ten counts were recorded for this clonotype. A much larger clone differs by one base, so this may be a read error. This chain joins TRBV11-2 and TRBJ2-1; D not certain. This CDR3 region has 8 residues. Per the germline V gene, CDR1 is SGHAT and CDR2 is FQNNGV. This CDR3 reads CASSLIDF. As DNA, the CDR3 is TGTGCCAGCAGCCTTATTGATTTC.